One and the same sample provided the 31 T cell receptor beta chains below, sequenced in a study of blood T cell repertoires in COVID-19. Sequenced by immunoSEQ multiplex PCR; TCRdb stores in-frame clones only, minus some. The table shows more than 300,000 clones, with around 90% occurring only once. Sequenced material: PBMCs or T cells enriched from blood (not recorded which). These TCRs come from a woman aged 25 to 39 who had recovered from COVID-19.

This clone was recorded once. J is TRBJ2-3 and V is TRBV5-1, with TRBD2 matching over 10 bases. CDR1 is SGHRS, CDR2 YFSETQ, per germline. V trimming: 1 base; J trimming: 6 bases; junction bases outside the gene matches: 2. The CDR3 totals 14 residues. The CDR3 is CASSLQTSGDTQYF. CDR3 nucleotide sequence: TGCGCCAGCAGCTTGCAGACTAGCGGGGATACGCAGTATTTT.

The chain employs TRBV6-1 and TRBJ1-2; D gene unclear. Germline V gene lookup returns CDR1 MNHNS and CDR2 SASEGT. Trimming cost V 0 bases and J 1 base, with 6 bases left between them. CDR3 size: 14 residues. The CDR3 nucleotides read TGTGCCAGCAGTGAAGCCTATGATAACTATGGCTACACCTTC. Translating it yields CASSEAYDNYGYTF.

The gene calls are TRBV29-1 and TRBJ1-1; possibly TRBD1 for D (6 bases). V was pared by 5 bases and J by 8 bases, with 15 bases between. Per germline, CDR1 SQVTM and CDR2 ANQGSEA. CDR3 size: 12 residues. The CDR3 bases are TGCAGCGTTACTCCCTGGGGGGGCGAAGCTTTCTTT. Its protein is CSVTPWGGEAFF.

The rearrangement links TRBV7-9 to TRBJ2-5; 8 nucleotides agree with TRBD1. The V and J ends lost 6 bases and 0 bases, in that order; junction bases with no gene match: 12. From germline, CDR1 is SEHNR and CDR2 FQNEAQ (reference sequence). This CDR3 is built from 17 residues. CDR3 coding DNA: TGTGCCAGCAGTTTCCCGCTCCAGACAGGGGACCAAGAGACCCAGTACTTC. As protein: CASSFPLQTGDQETQYF. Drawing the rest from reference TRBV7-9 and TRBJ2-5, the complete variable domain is DTGVSQNPRHKITKRGQNVTFRCDPISEHNRLYWYRQTLGQGPEFLTYFQNEAQLEKSRLLSDRFSAERPKGSFSTLEIQRTEQGDSAMYLCASSFPLQTGDQETQYFGPGTRLLVL.

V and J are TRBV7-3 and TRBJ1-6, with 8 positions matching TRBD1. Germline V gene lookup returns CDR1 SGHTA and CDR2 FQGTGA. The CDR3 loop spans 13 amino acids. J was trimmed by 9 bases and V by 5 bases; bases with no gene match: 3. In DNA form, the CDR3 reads TGTGCCAGCAGCGATGGACAGGGTTCACCCCTCCACTTT. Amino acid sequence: CASSDGQGSPLHF.

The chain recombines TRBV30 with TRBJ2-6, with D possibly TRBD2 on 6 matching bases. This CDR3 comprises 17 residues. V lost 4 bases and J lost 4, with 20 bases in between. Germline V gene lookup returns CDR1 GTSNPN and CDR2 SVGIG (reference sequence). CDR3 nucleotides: TGTGCCTGGATAGGGCTGGGATATGCGGGGGGGGCCAACGTCCTGACTTTC. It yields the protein CAWIGLGYAGGANVLTF.

The CDR3 nucleotides read TGTGCCAGCAGCCGGACCTGGGGGGACAGCACAGATACGCAGTATTTT. It encodes CASSRTWGDSTDTQYF. The rearrangement uses TRBV14 and TRBJ2-3; TRBD2 is a possible D gene (6 bases). Germline-derived CDR1 and CDR2 are SGHDN and FVKESK. The CDR3 is 16 residues long. The V and J ends lost 4 bases and 0 bases respectively, with 14 bases between them.

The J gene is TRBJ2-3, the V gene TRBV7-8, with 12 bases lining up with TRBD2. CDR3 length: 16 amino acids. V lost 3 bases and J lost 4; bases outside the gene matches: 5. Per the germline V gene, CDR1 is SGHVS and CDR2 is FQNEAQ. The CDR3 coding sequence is TGTGCCAGCAGCTTCCTGACTAGCGGGGGTTCAGATACGCAGTATTTT. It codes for CASSFLTSGGSDTQYF.

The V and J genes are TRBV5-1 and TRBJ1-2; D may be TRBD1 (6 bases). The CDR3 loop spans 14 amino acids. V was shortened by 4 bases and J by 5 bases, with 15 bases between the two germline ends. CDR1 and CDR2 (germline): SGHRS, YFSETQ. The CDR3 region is CASSHRDPVYGYTF. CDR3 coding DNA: TGCGCCAGCAGCCACAGGGATCCCGTATATGGCTACACCTTC.

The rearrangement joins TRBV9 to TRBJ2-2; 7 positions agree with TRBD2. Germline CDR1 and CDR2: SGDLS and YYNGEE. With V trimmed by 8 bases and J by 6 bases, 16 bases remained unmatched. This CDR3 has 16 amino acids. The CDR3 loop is CASHSGRTRSPGELFF. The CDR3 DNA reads TGTGCCAGTCATTCCGGTAGGACTAGGAGTCCCGGGGAGCTGTTTTTT.

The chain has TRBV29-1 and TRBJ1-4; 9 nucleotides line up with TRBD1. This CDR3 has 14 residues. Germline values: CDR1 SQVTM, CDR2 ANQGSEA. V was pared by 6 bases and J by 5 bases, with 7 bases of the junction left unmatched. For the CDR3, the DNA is TGCAGCGTACGGAACAGGGGGCGGAATGAAAAACTGTTTTTT. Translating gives CSVRNRGRNEKLFF. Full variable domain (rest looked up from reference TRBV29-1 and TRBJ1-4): SAVISQKPSRDICQRGTSLTIQCQVDSQVTMMFWYRQQPGQSLTLIATANQGSEATYESGFVIDKFPISRPNLTFSTLTVSNMSPEDSSIYLCSVRNRGRNEKLFFGSGTQLSVL.

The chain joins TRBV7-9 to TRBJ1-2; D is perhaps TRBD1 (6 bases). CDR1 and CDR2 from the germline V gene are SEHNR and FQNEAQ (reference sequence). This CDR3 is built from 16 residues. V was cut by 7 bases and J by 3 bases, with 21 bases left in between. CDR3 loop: CASISPQGQKDYGYTF. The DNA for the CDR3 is TGTGCCAGCATTTCTCCACAGGGCCAAAAGGACTATGGCTACACCTTC.

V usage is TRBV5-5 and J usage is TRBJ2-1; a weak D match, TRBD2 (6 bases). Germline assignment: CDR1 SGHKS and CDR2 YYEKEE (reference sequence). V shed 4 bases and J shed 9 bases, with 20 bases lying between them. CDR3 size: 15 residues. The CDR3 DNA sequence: TGTGCCAGCAGCCAGGCCGGGACTCAACGCCCTGAGCAGTTCTTC. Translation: CASSQAGTQRPEQFF. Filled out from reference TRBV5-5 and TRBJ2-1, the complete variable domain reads DAGVTQSPTHLIKTRGQQVTLRCSPISGHKSVSWYQQVLGQGPQFIFQYYEKEERGRGNFPDRFSARQFPNYSSELNVNALLLGDSALYLCASSQAGTQRPEQFFGPGTRLTVL.

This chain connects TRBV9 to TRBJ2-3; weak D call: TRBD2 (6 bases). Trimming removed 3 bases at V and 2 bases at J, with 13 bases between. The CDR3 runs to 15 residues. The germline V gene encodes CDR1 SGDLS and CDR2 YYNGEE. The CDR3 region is CASSAPGRNTDTQYF. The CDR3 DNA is TGTGCCAGCAGCGCCCCCGGGAGAAACACAGATACGCAGTATTTT.

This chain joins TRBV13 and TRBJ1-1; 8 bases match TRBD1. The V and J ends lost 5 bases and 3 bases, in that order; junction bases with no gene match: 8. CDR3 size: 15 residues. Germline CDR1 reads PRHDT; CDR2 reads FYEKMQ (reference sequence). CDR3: CASSTTGDGHTEAFF. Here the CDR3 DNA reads TGTGCCAGCAGCACGACAGGGGACGGGCACACTGAAGCTTTCTTT.

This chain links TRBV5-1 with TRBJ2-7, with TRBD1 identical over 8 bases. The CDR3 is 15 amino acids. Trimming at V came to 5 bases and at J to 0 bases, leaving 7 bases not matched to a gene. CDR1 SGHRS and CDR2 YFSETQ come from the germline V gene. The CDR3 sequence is CASSKLQGASYEQYF. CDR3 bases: TGCGCCAGCAGTAAACTCCAGGGGGCCTCCTACGAGCAGTACTTC.

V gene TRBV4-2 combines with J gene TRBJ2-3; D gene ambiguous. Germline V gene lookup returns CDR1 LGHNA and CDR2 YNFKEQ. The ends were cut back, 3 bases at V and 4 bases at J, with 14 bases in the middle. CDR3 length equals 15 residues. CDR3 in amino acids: CASSQDTNPPDTQYF. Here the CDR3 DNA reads TGTGCCAGCAGCCAGGATACTAACCCCCCAGATACGCAGTATTTT.

CDR3: CAWSRSPSYTESNQPQHF. CDR3 DNA sequence: TGTGCCTGGAGTAGGTCCCCCTCCTATACAGAGAGCAATCAGCCCCAGCATTTT. The chain couples TRBV30 to TRBJ1-5; unclear D gene. The CDR3 totals 18 residues. The V end lost 2 bases, the J end lost 1 base, and 21 bases lay between the germline ends. CDR1 is GTSNPN and CDR2 is SVGIG in the germline V gene (reference sequence).

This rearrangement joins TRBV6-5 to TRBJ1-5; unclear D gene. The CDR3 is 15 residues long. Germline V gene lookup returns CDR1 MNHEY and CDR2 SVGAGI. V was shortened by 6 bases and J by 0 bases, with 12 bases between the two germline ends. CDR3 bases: TGTGCCAGCAGCCCCCTTAGAGATAGCAATCAGCCCCAGCATTTT. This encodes CASSPLRDSNQPQHF.

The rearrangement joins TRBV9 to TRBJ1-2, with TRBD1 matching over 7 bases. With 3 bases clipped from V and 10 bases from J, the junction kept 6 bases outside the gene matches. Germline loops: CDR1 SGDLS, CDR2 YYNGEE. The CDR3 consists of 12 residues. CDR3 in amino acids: CASSGTGSAYTF. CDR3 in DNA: TGTGCCAGCAGCGGGACAGGTTCGGCCTACACCTTC.

CDR3 in DNA: TGTGCCAGTAGGAGGACAGACCCTGGAAATCAGCCCCAGCATTTT. This translates into CASRRTDPGNQPQHF. V usage is TRBV19 and J usage is TRBJ1-5, with D possibly being TRBD1 (6 bases). Trimming pared 6 bases from V and 4 bases from J, leaving 16 bases between. This CDR3 region has 15 residues. Germline values: CDR1 LNHDA, CDR2 SQIVND (reference sequence).

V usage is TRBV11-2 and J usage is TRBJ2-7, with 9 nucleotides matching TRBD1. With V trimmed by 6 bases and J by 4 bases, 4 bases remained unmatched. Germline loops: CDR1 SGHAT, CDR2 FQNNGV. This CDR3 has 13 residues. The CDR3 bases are TGTGCCAGCAGAAAGACAGGGGGGTACGAGCAGTACTTC. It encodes CASRKTGGYEQYF. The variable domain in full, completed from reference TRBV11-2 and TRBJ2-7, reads EAGVAQSPRYKIIEKRQSVAFWCNPISGHATLYWYQQILGQGPKLLIQFQNNGVVDDSQLPKDRFSAERLKGVDSTLKIQPAKLEDSAVYLCASRKTGGYEQYFGPGTRLTVT.

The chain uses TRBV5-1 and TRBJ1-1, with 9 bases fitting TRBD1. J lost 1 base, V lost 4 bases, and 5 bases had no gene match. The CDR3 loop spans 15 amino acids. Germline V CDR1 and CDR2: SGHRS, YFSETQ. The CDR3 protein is CASSPLGQGNTEAFF. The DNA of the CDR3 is TGCGCCAGCAGCCCTTTGGGACAGGGGAACACTGAAGCTTTCTTT.

The CDR3 reads CATSDPREAADTQYF. For the CDR3, the DNA is TGTGCCACCAGTGATCCCCGGGAGGCAGCAGATACGCAGTATTTT. The rearrangement uses TRBV24-1 and TRBJ2-3; 7 positions agree with TRBD2. Germline V CDR1 and CDR2: KGHDR, SFDVKD. The CDR3 extends over 15 amino acids. V dropped 3 bases and J dropped 4; count of bases not matched to a gene: 6.

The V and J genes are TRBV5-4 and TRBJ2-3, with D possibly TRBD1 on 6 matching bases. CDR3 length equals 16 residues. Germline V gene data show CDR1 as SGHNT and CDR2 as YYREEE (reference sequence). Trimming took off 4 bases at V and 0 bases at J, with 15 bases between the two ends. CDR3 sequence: CASSPSQGRSTDTQYF. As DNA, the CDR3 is TGTGCCAGCAGCCCCTCACAGGGAAGGAGCACAGATACGCAGTATTTT.

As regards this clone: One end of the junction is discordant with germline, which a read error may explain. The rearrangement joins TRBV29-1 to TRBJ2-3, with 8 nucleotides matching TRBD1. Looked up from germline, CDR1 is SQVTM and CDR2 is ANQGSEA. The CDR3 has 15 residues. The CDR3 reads CSVQDRGQSTDTQYF. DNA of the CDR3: TGCAGCGTTCAAGACAGGGGTCAAAGCACAGATACGCAGTATTTT.

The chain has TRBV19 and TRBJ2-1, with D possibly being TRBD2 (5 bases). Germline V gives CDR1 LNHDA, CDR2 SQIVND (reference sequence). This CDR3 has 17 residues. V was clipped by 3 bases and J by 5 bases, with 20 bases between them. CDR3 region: CASSINQLRGRDNEQFF. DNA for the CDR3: TGTGCCAGTAGTATTAACCAGCTACGGGGTCGGGACAATGAGCAGTTCTTC.

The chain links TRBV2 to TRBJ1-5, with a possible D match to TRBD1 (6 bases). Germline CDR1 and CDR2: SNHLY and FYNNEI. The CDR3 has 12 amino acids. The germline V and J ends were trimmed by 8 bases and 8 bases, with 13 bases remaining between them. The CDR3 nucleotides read TGTGCCAGCTCAGGGGCCCTAGAGCCCCAGCATTTT. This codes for CASSGALEPQHF.

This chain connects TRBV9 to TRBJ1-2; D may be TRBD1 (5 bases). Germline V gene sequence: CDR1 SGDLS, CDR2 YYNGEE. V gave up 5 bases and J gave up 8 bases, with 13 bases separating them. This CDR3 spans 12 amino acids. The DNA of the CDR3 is TGTGCCAGCAGTAAGCGGGGGACGGGCTACACCTTC. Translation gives CASSKRGTGYTF.

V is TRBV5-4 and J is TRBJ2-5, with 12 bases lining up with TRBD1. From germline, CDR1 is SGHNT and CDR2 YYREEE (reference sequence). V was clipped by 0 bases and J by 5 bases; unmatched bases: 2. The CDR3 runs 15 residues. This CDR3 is CASSLGDRGRETQYF. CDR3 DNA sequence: TGTGCCAGCAGCTTGGGGGACAGGGGGCGGGAGACCCAGTACTTC.

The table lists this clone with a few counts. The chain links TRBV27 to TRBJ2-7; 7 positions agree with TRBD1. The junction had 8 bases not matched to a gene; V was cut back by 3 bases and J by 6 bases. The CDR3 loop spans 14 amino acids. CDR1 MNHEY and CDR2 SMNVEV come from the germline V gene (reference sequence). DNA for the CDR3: TGTGCCAGCAGTTTTGGGACAGAGTCTTTCGAGCAGTACTTC. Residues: CASSFGTESFEQYF.